One T cell receptor beta chain is described in this entry. The antigen is not known. The data belong to a study of T-cell memory formation after mild COVID-19. Whole-study findings and limits: Whereas later expanders leaned CD4+, clones contracting day 15 to 85 showed a balanced CD4/CD8 makeup. Cross-reactive memory apparently joined, as some responding clones appeared in pre-infection memory. Contracting CD8+ clones were enriched in EMRA, CD4+ mainly in CM and EM.

TCR alpha and TCR beta cDNA libraries with sample barcodes and UMIs came from 5'RACE using constant-segment primers. TCRdb fed the 5' RACE reads into MiXCR, producing one record per CDR3 protein. The sample holds more than 300,000 distinct CDR3 sequences, approximately 22% seen once. The length of the CDR3 is 13 residues. V lost 0 bases to trimming and J lost 7 bases, with 12 bases between them. CDR1 is DFQATT, CDR2 SNEGSKA, per germline (reference sequence). The rearrangement links TRBV20-1 to TRBJ1-2, with D hard to call. The TCR comes from a man in his late teens or twenties who had mild COVID-19 (a few samples of this study predate the infection). Cell type and time point are not known. The sequenced sample consisted of PBMCs or a T cell subset sorted from them (not recorded which). The DNA for the CDR3 is TGCAGTGCTAGAGAAGGGTGGGCTCTTGGCTACACCTTC. Its translation: CSAREGWALGYTF.